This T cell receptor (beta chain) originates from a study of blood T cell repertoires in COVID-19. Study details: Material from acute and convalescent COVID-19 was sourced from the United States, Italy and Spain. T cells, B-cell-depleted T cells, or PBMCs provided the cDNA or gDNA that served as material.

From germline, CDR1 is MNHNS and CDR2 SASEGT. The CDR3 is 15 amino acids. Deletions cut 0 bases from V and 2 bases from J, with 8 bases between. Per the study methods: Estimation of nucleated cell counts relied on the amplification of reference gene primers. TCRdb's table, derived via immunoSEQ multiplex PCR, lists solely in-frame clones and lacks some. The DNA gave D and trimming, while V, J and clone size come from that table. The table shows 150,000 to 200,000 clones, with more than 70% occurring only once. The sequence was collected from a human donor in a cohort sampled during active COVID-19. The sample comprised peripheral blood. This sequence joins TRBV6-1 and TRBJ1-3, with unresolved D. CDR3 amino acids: CASSEAGRAGNTIYF. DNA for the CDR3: TGTGCCAGCAGTGAAGCAGGGAGGGCTGGAAACACCATATATTTT.